The 8 T cell receptor beta chains listed next were all sequenced from one sample in a study of CD8 T cells in Susac syndrome (dated by TCRdb to about 2019). Library prep was done by the immunoSEQ multiplex PCR assay. RNA was extracted using the RNeasy kit, and roughly 0.5 to 1 microgram was reverse transcribed with random hexamers. Using fastp at Q25 and MiXCR, TCRdb reprocessed the public reads and kept productive beta chains. Entries are consolidated by CDR3 protein sequence, retaining the most common genes and DNA. In this sample the table shows about 180,000 distinct CDR3 sequences, roughly 95% of which occur a single time. The leading ten clones occupy 0.16% of the sample. Material for sequencing was CD8+ T cells from PBMCs. All receptors derive from a human donor with multiple sclerosis.

V and J are TRBV12-3 or TRBV12-4 and TRBJ1-1; the D gene is possibly TRBD1 (6 bases). The CDR3 contains 14 residues. V was cut by 7 bases and J by 1 base, with 13 bases left in between. DNA for the CDR3: TGTGCCAGCACCCTGACAGGAGCGAACACTGAAGCTTTCTTT. This gives the protein CASTLTGANTEAFF.

This chain joins TRBV7-9 and TRBJ1-2; 7 positions match TRBD1. Trimming removed 1 base from V and 0 bases from J; junction bases left unmatched: 8. CDR3 length: 17 residues. The germline gives CDR1 SEHNR, CDR2 FQNEAQ (reference sequence). CDR3 protein: CASSLEGWTGANYGYTF. CDR3 DNA sequence: TGTGCCAGCAGCTTAGAAGGGTGGACAGGAGCTAACTATGGCTACACCTTC.

The rearrangement uses TRBV14 and TRBJ1-6; tentatively, D is TRBD1 (5 bases). Germline V gene lookup returns CDR1 SGHDN and CDR2 FVKESK. The CDR3 runs 15 residues. V gave up 3 bases and J gave up 9 bases, with 15 bases separating them. The CDR3 region is CASSHSGRGFSPLHF. As DNA, the CDR3 is TGTGCCAGCAGCCACTCGGGGAGGGGATTTTCACCCCTCCACTTT.

The chain combines TRBV12-3 or TRBV12-4 with TRBJ1-1, with no clear D. There are 12 residues in the CDR3. V lost 6 bases and J lost 3, with 8 bases in between. The CDR3 DNA sequence: TGTGCCAGCAGGGAATTCGACACTGAAGCTTTCTTT. It encodes CASREFDTEAFF.

This clonotype was picked up one time. The V gene is TRBV27, the J gene TRBJ2-1; D unclear. This CDR3 region has 14 residues. V shed 7 bases and J shed 0 bases, with 10 bases lying between them. The germline V gene has CDR1 MNHEY and CDR2 SMNVEV (reference sequence). The CDR3 DNA reads as TGTGCCAGCATGGACGGCAGCTCCTACAATGAGCAGTTCTTC. It yields the protein CASMDGSSYNEQFF.

This chain uses TRBV3-1 with TRBJ2-5, with D possibly matching TRBD2 (7 bases). Germline V gene sequence: CDR1 LGHDT, CDR2 YNNKEL (reference sequence). CDR3 length: 15 amino acids. Trimming cost V 6 bases and J 5 bases, with 19 bases left between them. The CDR3 DNA sequence: TGTGCCAGCAGTCCAATTACAGGGAGGGAGGAGACCCAGTACTTC. This codes for CASSPITGREETQYF.

CDR3 in amino acids: CASSAGMSYEQYF. CDR3 coding DNA: TGTGCCAGCAGCGCGGGAATGTCTTACGAGCAGTACTTC. The chain employs TRBV9 and TRBJ2-7; a weak D match, TRBD2 (5 bases). Between the trimmed V and J ends, which lost 3 bases and 4 bases, there was a span of 11 bases. The CDR3 length is 13 residues. Looked up from germline, CDR1 is SGDLS and CDR2 is YYNGEE.

This chain uses TRBV25-1 with TRBJ2-7; D not certain. Trimming stripped 9 bases from V and 8 bases from J, with 17 bases between. Germline loops: CDR1 MGHDK, CDR2 SYGVNS. CDR3 length: 12 residues. CDR3 region: CASSHRNIQQYF. The CDR3 DNA reads as TGTGCCAGTTCACATCGTAACATCCAGCAGTACTTC.